Below, 27 T cell receptor beta chains from the same sample are listed, as sequenced in a study of blood T cell repertoires in COVID-19. This table comes from immunoSEQ multiplex PCR, and its TCRdb copy is limited to in-frame clones, with some not included. Counted here are about 160,000 clones, roughly 84% occurring once; the ten biggest clones make up about 1.2%. The sample comprised peripheral blood. These receptors came from a man in his 60s who had recovered from COVID-19.

This rearrangement joins TRBV7-8 to TRBJ2-2; tentatively, D is TRBD1 (5 bases). The CDR3 covers 14 residues. Germline CDR1 reads SGHVS; CDR2 reads FQNEAQ. The V gene lost 5 bases and the J gene lost 6 bases, with 13 bases spanning the gap. In nucleotides, the CDR3 is TGTGCCAGCAGCCCCGCCAGGGTGCCCGGGGAGCTGTTTTTT. Translated, it gives CASSPARVPGELFF. The full variable domain, in which reference TRBV7-8 and TRBJ2-2 provide the parts outside the CDR3, is GAGVSQSPRYKVAKRGQDVALRCDPISGHVSLFWYQQALGQGPEFLTYFQNEAQLDKSGLPSDRFFAERPEGSVSTLKIQRTQQEDSAVYLCASSPARVPGELFFGEGSRLTVL.

The V call is TRBV6-5, the J call TRBJ2-3; D possibly corresponds to TRBD2 (5 bases). CDR3 length: 14 residues. Per the germline V gene, CDR1 is MNHEY and CDR2 is SVGAGI. V lost 2 bases to trimming and J lost 5 bases, with 11 bases between them. The CDR3 loop is CASSYGAAEDTQYF. The CDR3 DNA reads as TGTGCCAGCAGTTACGGAGCGGCGGAAGATACGCAGTATTTT.

The chain employs TRBV7-2 and TRBJ2-2; TRBD1 matches 11 bases. The CDR3 runs 17 residues. The V gene end was trimmed by 3 bases and the J gene end by 5 bases; junction bases not matched to a gene: 8. Germline V gene sequence: CDR1 SGHTA, CDR2 FQGNSA. In DNA form, the CDR3 reads TGTGCCAGCAGCTTCACGCTCGGGACAGGGGGGACCGGGGAGCTGTTTTTT. Its protein is CASSFTLGTGGTGELFF. Combining the CDR3 with reference TRBV7-2 and TRBJ2-2 gives the whole variable domain GAGVSQSPSNKVTEKGKDVELRCDPISGHTALYWYRQSLGQGLEFLIYFQGNSAPDKSGLPSDRFSAERTGGSVSTLTIQRTQQEDSAVYLCASSFTLGTGGTGELFFGEGSRLTVL.

The chain carries TRBV3-1 (or the pseudogene TRBV3-2) and TRBJ2-4; 7 bases match TRBD2. CDR1 and CDR2 (germline): LGHDT, YNNKEL (reference sequence). J was trimmed by 13 bases and V by 0 bases; bases with no gene match: 9. This CDR3 comprises 14 residues. CDR3: CASSQDGGGNRQYF. Here the CDR3 DNA reads TGTGCCAGCAGCCAAGATGGGGGAGGGAACCGCCAGTACTTC.

This chain joins TRBV18 and TRBJ1-2; D gene ambiguous. Trimming took off 1 base at V and 0 bases at J, with 15 bases between the two ends. The length of the CDR3 is 17 residues. CDR1 is KGHSH, CDR2 LQKENI, per germline. This CDR3 is CASSPQVSGQTNYGYTF. CDR3 DNA sequence: TGTGCCAGCTCACCACAAGTGTCGGGTCAAACTAACTATGGCTACACCTTC.

V is TRBV2 and J is TRBJ1-1; no clear D. V was shortened by 5 bases and J by 5 bases, with 6 bases between the two germline ends. The germline V gene encodes CDR1 SNHLY and CDR2 FYNNEI. CDR3 length: 11 amino acids. The CDR3 sequence is CASSMETEAFF. The CDR3, as DNA: TGTGCCAGCAGTATGGAGACTGAAGCTTTCTTT.

The chain couples TRBV25-1 to TRBJ2-5; D uncertain. The CDR3 has 14 residues. Germline CDR1 is MGHDK and CDR2 is SYGVNS. Trimming removed 6 bases from V and 0 bases from J, with 11 bases in between. CDR3 nucleotides: TGTGCCAGCAGCCTTGGGCTGTACCAAGAGACCCAGTACTTC. Amino acid sequence: CASSLGLYQETQYF.

The chain carries TRBV4-3 and TRBJ2-1; 8 bases are shared with TRBD2. The CDR3 sequence is 15 residues long. CDR1 and CDR2 from the germline V gene are LGHNA and YSLEER. Trimming cost V 0 bases and J 9 bases; bases outside gene matches: 7. The CDR3 region is CASSQDRGLEAEQFF. CDR3 in DNA: TGCGCCAGCAGCCAAGATAGGGGACTAGAAGCTGAGCAGTTCTTC.

The V and J genes are TRBV4-2 and TRBJ1-2, with a tentative D call TRBD1 (6 bases). Trimming took off 1 base at V and 4 bases at J, with 13 bases between the two ends. This CDR3 has 15 amino acids. The germline V gene has CDR1 LGHNA and CDR2 YNFKEQ. CDR3 region: CASSQAGGLSYGYTF. In DNA, the CDR3 is TGTGCCAGCAGCCAAGCCGGGGGGCTATCCTATGGCTACACCTTC.

This chain links TRBV6-2 or TRBV6-3 with TRBJ2-2, with D possibly TRBD2 on 6 matching bases. This CDR3 contains 14 residues. Germline lookup yields CDR1 MNHEY and CDR2 SVGEGT. Trimming removed 4 bases from V and 4 bases from J, with 10 bases in between. This CDR3 is CASSSGTPTGELFF. Here the CDR3 DNA reads TGTGCCAGCAGTTCCGGGACTCCCACCGGGGAGCTGTTTTTT.

This rearrangement joins TRBV5-1 to TRBJ2-2, with D possibly being TRBD2 (5 bases). V was trimmed by 3 bases and J by 3 bases, leaving 12 bases between them. Germline CDR1 is SGHRS and CDR2 is YFSETQ. The CDR3 runs 15 residues. CDR3 sequence reads: CASSSPSTDTGELFF. In DNA form, the CDR3 reads TGCGCCAGCAGCTCTCCTAGCACGGACACCGGGGAGCTGTTTTTT.

The CDR3 here is CASSAGQAINEKLFF. In DNA form, the CDR3 reads TGTGCCAGTAGTGCGGGACAGGCGATTAATGAAAAACTGTTTTTT. V and J are TRBV19 and TRBJ1-4, with TRBD1 matching over 8 bases. CDR3 length: 15 residues. In germline, CDR1 is LNHDA, CDR2 SQIVND (reference sequence). Trimming took 5 bases from V and 4 from J; bases not matched to a gene: 6.

This clone has just a few counts. The chain couples TRBV19 to TRBJ2-3; 14 nucleotides align to TRBD2. Germline trimming cut 5 bases from V and 0 bases from J; bases unmatched to any gene: 4. Germline values: CDR1 LNHDA, CDR2 SQIVND (reference sequence). The CDR3 is made up of 17 amino acids. CDR3 coding DNA: TGTGCCAGTAGTTCGGGACTAGCGGGGGCTAGCACAGATACGCAGTATTTT. Translating it yields CASSSGLAGASTDTQYF.

This rearrangement joins TRBV6-5 to TRBJ2-3, with no clear D. This CDR3 has 14 residues. Trimming left V 2 bases short and J 2 bases short, with 8 bases between. The germline V gene encodes CDR1 MNHEY and CDR2 SVGAGI. As DNA, the CDR3 is TGTGCCAGCAGTTACGGGCCCCTCACAGATACGCAGTATTTT. Translated: CASSYGPLTDTQYF.

The chain joins TRBV2 to TRBJ2-5; D is perhaps TRBD2 (5 bases). The germline V gene has CDR1 SNHLY and CDR2 FYNNEI. Deletions cut 1 base from V and 2 bases from J, with 17 bases between. This CDR3 is 17 amino acids long. The CDR3 nucleotides are TGTGCCAGCAGTGAAGACCGGAGGATGTCCAAACAAGAGACCCAGTACTTC. Residues: CASSEDRRMSKQETQYF.

The rearrangement joins TRBV10-3 to TRBJ2-2; a possible D gene is TRBD1 (6 bases). V was clipped by 2 bases and J by 4 bases, with 11 bases between them. The V gene's germline CDR1 is ENHRY and CDR2 SYGVKD. CDR3 length: 15 amino acids. DNA of the CDR3: TGTGCCATCAGTGAGGGGGACATTGGCACCGGGGAGCTGTTTTTT. Its translation: CAISEGDIGTGELFF.

The sample holds one count of this clone. The chain links TRBV19 to TRBJ2-5, with 11 bases that match TRBD2. Germline V gene lookup returns CDR1 LNHDA and CDR2 SQIVND (reference sequence). Trimming at V came to 6 bases and at J to 5 bases, leaving 5 bases not matched to a gene. This CDR3 comprises 14 residues. The DNA of the CDR3 is TGTGCCAGTAGCAATAGCGGGGGGGAGGAGACCCAGTACTTC. Translated, it gives CASSNSGGEETQYF.

The CDR3 DNA reads TGTGCCAGCAGCTCGGGACAGGAATACACCTACGAGCAGTACTTC. This encodes CASSSGQEYTYEQYF. The J gene is TRBJ2-7, the V gene TRBV5-4; 8 bases are a match to TRBD1. The ends lost 3 bases at V and 2 bases at J; junction bases unmatched: 7. The CDR3 runs to 15 residues. The germline V gene has CDR1 SGHNT and CDR2 YYREEE (reference sequence). Full variable domain (outside the CDR3, taken from reference TRBV5-4 and TRBJ2-7): ETGVTQSPTHLIKTRGQQVTLRCSSQSGHNTVSWYQQALGQGPQFIFQYYREEENGRGNFPPRFSGLQFPNYSSELNVNALELDDSALYLCASSSGQEYTYEQYFGPGTRLTVT.

The chain couples TRBV9 to TRBJ2-7; possibly TRBD1 for D (5 bases). The CDR3 length is 17 residues. V shed 4 bases and J shed 2 bases, with 22 bases lying between them. Germline V lookup: CDR1 SGDLS, CDR2 YYNGEE. DNA of the CDR3: TGTGCCAGCAGCCCTCGACAGAATTCTATTCCTACCTACGAGCAGTACTTC. Translation gives CASSPRQNSIPTYEQYF.

This chain uses TRBV6-5 with TRBJ2-5, with D maybe TRBD2 (6 bases). This CDR3 contains 13 residues. V shed 11 bases and J shed 1 base, with 14 bases lying between them. CDR1 MNHEY and CDR2 SVGAGI come from the germline V gene. The CDR3 bases are TGTGCCTGCCGGGACTCCATCCAAGAGACCCAGTACTTC. This gives the protein CACRDSIQETQYF.

In its sample, this clone was seen a few times. The chain recombines TRBV7-9 with TRBJ1-2; 7 bases match TRBD1. CDR1 and CDR2 from the germline V gene are SEHNR and FQNEAQ (reference sequence). Trimming took 11 bases from V and 8 from J; bases not matched to a gene: 5. This CDR3 comprises 10 residues. The CDR3 coding sequence is TGTGCCGGAGGGGGCCGGGGCTACACCTTC. Translated, it gives CAGGGRGYTF.

This chain connects TRBV9 to TRBJ2-5, with 10 nucleotides matching TRBD1. This CDR3 contains 15 residues. J was trimmed by 5 bases and V by 1 base; bases with no gene match: 5. CDR1 SGDLS and CDR2 YYNGEE come from the germline V gene. The CDR3 bases are TGTGCCAGCAGCGTAAGACAGGGGGCCCAGGAGACCCAGTACTTC. Translation gives CASSVRQGAQETQYF.

The rearrangement uses TRBV5-1 and TRBJ2-6; 10 bases map to TRBD1. V shed 3 bases and J 2 bases; nucleotides not matched to a gene: 11. Germline-derived CDR1 and CDR2 are SGHRS and YFSETQ. This CDR3 has 19 residues. The DNA of the CDR3 is TGCGCCAGCAGCTCTGGGGGGACAGGGGTGCTTACTGGGGCCAACGTCCTGACTTTC. It is translated as CASSSGGTGVLTGANVLTF. Full variable domain (rest looked up from reference TRBV5-1 and TRBJ2-6): KAGVTQTPRYLIKTRGQQVTLSCSPISGHRSVSWYQQTPGQGLQFLFEYFSETQRNKGNFPGRFSGRQFSNSRSEMNVSTLELGDSALYLCASSSGGTGVLTGANVLTFGAGSRLTVL.

With regard to this clone: Mismatch with germline at one junction end may stem from a read error. The CDR3 protein is CASSPGQSYEQYF. As DNA, the CDR3 is TGTGCTAGCAGCCCTGGACAGAGCTACGAGCAGTACTTC. The chain links TRBV7-7 to TRBJ2-7; D is perhaps TRBD1 (6 bases). The germline V gene encodes CDR1 SSHAT and CDR2 FNYEAQ (reference sequence). The CDR3 sequence is 13 residues long.

The V gene is TRBV3-1 (or the pseudogene TRBV3-2), the J gene TRBJ1-1, with D perhaps TRBD1 (6 bases). Germline lookup yields CDR1 LGHDT and CDR2 YNNKEL (reference sequence). V was shortened by 1 base and J by 10 bases, with 13 bases between the two germline ends. CDR3 length: 13 residues. CDR3 loop: CASSQVRDTIAFF. In DNA, the CDR3 is TGTGCCAGCAGCCAAGTCCGGGACACGATAGCTTTCTTT.

This chain joins TRBV5-1 and TRBJ2-1; 10 nucleotides match TRBD2. Germline loops: CDR1 SGHRS, CDR2 YFSETQ. Unmatched junction bases numbered 10, after V lost 0 bases and J lost 7 bases. The CDR3 is 17 residues long. The CDR3 is CASSLAPSGGTENEQFF. The CDR3 DNA is TGCGCCAGCAGCTTGGCGCCTAGCGGGGGTACAGAAAATGAGCAGTTCTTC. The variable domain in full, completed from reference TRBV5-1 and TRBJ2-1, reads KAGVTQTPRYLIKTRGQQVTLSCSPISGHRSVSWYQQTPGQGLQFLFEYFSETQRNKGNFPGRFSGRQFSNSRSEMNVSTLELGDSALYLCASSLAPSGGTENEQFFGPGTRLTVL.

V is TRBV9 and J is TRBJ2-3, with TRBD2 matching 7 bases. CDR1 SGDLS and CDR2 YYNGEE come from the germline V gene. J was trimmed by 2 bases and V by 3 bases; bases with no gene match: 12. The length of the CDR3 is 17 residues. Written as DNA, the CDR3 is TGTGCCAGCAGCGCCGGGAGCGGGGCGGGGGTCACAGATACGCAGTATTTT. Amino acid sequence: CASSAGSGAGVTDTQYF.